This is a list of T cell receptor beta chains from one sample in a study of blood T cell repertoires in COVID-19. Using immunoSEQ multiplex PCR, the repertoire was profiled, and TCRdb retains in-frame clones only, with some absent. This sample has fewer than 250,000 clones, with roughly 88% found just once. The source material was PBMCs or T cells enriched from blood (not recorded which). The source is a woman aged 45 to 65 with acute COVID-19. Each CDR3 is given with its conserved first and last residue. D genes are given only for firm matches. Size is stated for part of the rows, as once, few or many counts, or as a class when the clone is expanded.

>TRBD1|-|TRBV5-1|TRBJ2-1
TGCGCCAGCAGCAAGCGCTCGACAGGGGATGAGCAGTTCTTC
CASSKRSTGDEQFF
>-|once|TRBV18|TRBJ1-4
TGTGCCAGCTCACCACTTCCGGGGGTAGGGGAAAAACTGTTTTTT
CASSPLPGVGEKLFF
>TRBD2|once|TRBV13|TRBJ2-2
TGTGCCAGCAGCTTAGAGGGAGGGACCGCGACCGGGGAGCTGTTTTTT
CASSLEGGTATGELFF
>-|-|TRBV28|TRBJ1-1
TGTGCCAGCAGTTTAAACCGGGGATGGGCATTT
CASSLNRGWAF
>TRBD1|-|TRBV5-6|TRBJ1-4
TGTGCCAGCAGCCTCGGGACAGGGGGCCCCAAGGGATCTAATGAAAAACTGTTTTTT
CASSLGTGGPKGSNEKLFF
>TRBD1|-|TRBV2|TRBJ2-5
TGTGCCAGCAGCAAACAGGGGCCTCAAGAGACCCAGTACTTC
CASSKQGPQETQYF
>-|once|TRBV28|TRBJ1-1
TGTGCCAGCAGTTCCGAGTGGACTGAAGCTTTCTTT
CASSSEWTEAFF
>-|-|TRBV25-1|TRBJ2-3
TGTGCCAGCAGTGACCGCGGGACTTATACGCAGTATTTT
CASSDRGTYTQYF
>TRBD1|-|TRBV7-2|TRBJ1-2
TGTGCCAGCAGCCCCCAGGGGGCGGAAGGCTACACCTTC
CASSPQGAEGYTF
>-|-|TRBV27|TRBJ2-1
TGTGCCAGCAGTCCCCAGGGACAATACAATGAGCAGTTCTTC
CASSPQGQYNEQFF
>-|-|TRBV5-1|TRBJ1-2
TGCGCCAGCAGCTTGGGGGCGGCGGGAAGTTATGGCTACACCTTC
CASSLGAAGSYGYTF
>-|-|TRBV28|TRBJ1-1
TGTGCCAGCACGCTCCTTACTTCGAACACTGAAGCTTTCTTT
CASTLLTSNTEAFF
>-|once|TRBV3-1/TRBV3-2|TRBJ2-7
TGTGCCAGCAGCCTCGGACAAGTTCCTCTGTCAAACGAGCAGTACTTC
CASSLGQVPLSNEQYF
>-|once|TRBV18|TRBJ2-7
TGTGCCAGCTCACCAAACGGGTACGAGCAGTACTTC
CASSPNGYEQYF
>-|-|TRBV29-1|TRBJ1-2
TGCAGCGTTGAAGAGGGGCGCCGACTCAGCTATGGCTACACCTTC
CSVEEGRRLSYGYTF
>TRBD1|-|TRBV12-3/TRBV12-4|TRBJ1-4
TGTGCCAGCAGTCCGACAGGGGTTGAAAAACTGTTTTTT
CASSPTGVEKLFF
>-|-|TRBV11-2|TRBJ2-3
TGTGCCAGCAGCTTCCCACCCTCGGTGTATTTT
CASSFPPSVYF
>-|-|TRBV29-1|TRBJ1-1
TGCAGCGTCGGACCGGGACACAAGAACACTGAAGCTTTCTTT
CSVGPGHKNTEAFF
>TRBD1|-|TRBV7-9|TRBJ2-6
TGTGCCAGCAGCCCTCGGCAGGACAGGCCGCCCTCTGGGGCCAACGTCCTGACTTTC
CASSPRQDRPPSGANVLTF
>-|once|TRBV21-1|TRBJ2-1
TGTGCCAGCATCGATGGGACTAGCGGGAATCCCTCCTACAATGAGCAGTTCTTC
CASIDGTSGNPSYNEQFF
>TRBD1|-|TRBV4-1|TRBJ1-5
TGCGCCAGCAGCCGAGCCGGGACAGGGAATCAGCCCCAGCATTTT
CASSRAGTGNQPQHF
>TRBD2|-|TRBV5-1|TRBJ2-2
TGCGCCAGCAGCTTGGTACTAGCGGGATGGAGGACCGGGGAGCTGTTTTTT
CASSLVLAGWRTGELFF
>TRBD2|-|TRBV28|TRBJ2-1
TGTGCCAGCAAAACCACCCCGGGACTAGGGCGCAATGAGCAGTTCTTC
CASKTTPGLGRNEQFF
>-|-|TRBV28|TRBJ2-7
TGTGCCAGCAGTTTAATGGGTAGCCACGAGCAGTACTTC
CASSLMGSHEQYF
>TRBD2|-|TRBV18|TRBJ2-7
TGTGCCAGCTCACCTCTTAGGACTAGCGGGAGCACAACTTCCTACGAGCAGTACTTC
CASSPLRTSGSTTSYEQYF
>-|-|TRBV25-1|TRBJ2-5
TGTGCCAGCAGTGACTTAAGGGGCCTACAAGAGACCCAGTACTTC
CASSDLRGLQETQYF
>TRBD1|-|TRBV11-3|TRBJ1-3
TGTGCCAGCAGCTTAGGGCCCGGGACAGGGGAATCTGGAAACACCATATATTTT
CASSLGPGTGESGNTIYF
>-|-|TRBV5-1|TRBJ2-7
TGCGCCAGCAGCTTCGGGTCAGGGGTCCTTAGCGAGCAGTACTTC
CASSFGSGVLSEQYF
>-|-|TRBV13|TRBJ2-1
TGTGCCAGCAGCCCTACAGGGATCTGCTCCTACAATGAGCAGTTCTTC
CASSPTGICSYNEQFF
>TRBD1|-|TRBV7-9|TRBJ1-1
TGTGCCAGCAGCTTGCCGGGACAGGCTACCCATGAAGCTTTCTTT
CASSLPGQATHEAFF
>TRBD2|-|TRBV5-1|TRBJ2-3
TGCGCCAGCAGCCCTCCGTTGCTAGCGGACACAGATACGCAGTATTTT
CASSPPLLADTDTQYF
>TRBD2|-|TRBV20-1|TRBJ2-3
TGCAGTGCTAGTTTGGGGGGGAGGGATACGCAGTATTTT
CSASLGGRDTQYF
>TRBD1|-|TRBV6-4|TRBJ1-2
TGTGCCAGCAGTCCGGAACAGGGGCGAAGCTATGGCTACACCTTC
CASSPEQGRSYGYTF
>-|-|TRBV27|TRBJ2-1
TGTGCCAGCAGTTTACAGGGTGGATCAAACAATGAGCAGTTCTTC
CASSLQGGSNNEQFF
>TRBD1|-|TRBV27|TRBJ1-1
TGTGCCAGCAGTTTCGGCAGGGGGCGCGGGAACACTGAAGCTTTCTTT
CASSFGRGRGNTEAFF
>-|-|TRBV3-1/TRBV3-2|TRBJ2-1
TGTGCCAGCAGCCAAGACCTCTACCTGAGCTCCTACAATGAGCAGTTCTTC
CASSQDLYLSSYNEQFF
>TRBD2|-|TRBV15|TRBJ2-1
TGTGCCACCAGCAGAGATCCCTCCACTAGCGGGCCAACCTACAATGAGCAGTTCTTC
CATSRDPSTSGPTYNEQFF
>TRBD2|-|TRBV27|TRBJ2-1
TGTGCCAGCAGTTACCTATCGGGACTAGCAGGGGATGAGCAGTTCTTC
CASSYLSGLAGDEQFF
>TRBD2|-|TRBV18|TRBJ2-7
TGTGCCAGCTCACTTCGGACTAGCGGGAGTAATGAGCAGTACTTC
CASSLRTSGSNEQYF
>-|-|TRBV4-1|TRBJ2-7
TGCGCCAGCAGCCAAGATGTTATGGACTTCTACGAGCAGTACTTC
CASSQDVMDFYEQYF
>TRBD1|-|TRBV28|TRBJ1-2
TGTGCCAGCACTGACAGGGTGTCCGGCTACACCTTC
CASTDRVSGYTF
>TRBD2|-|TRBV3-1/TRBV3-2|TRBJ2-2
TGTGCCAGCAGCCGAGGACTAGCGAACGGGGAGCTGTTTTTT
CASSRGLANGELFF
>-|once|TRBV7-6|TRBJ1-3
TGTGCCAGCAGCCCCGCGGCCAGAAAAGACGGAAACACCATATATTTT
CASSPAARKDGNTIYF
>TRBD1|-|TRBV25-1|TRBJ1-4
TGTGCCAGCAGTGAAACCCGGGACAGGGGGATTTCTGAAAGTTTTTTT
CASSETRDRGISESFF
>-|-|TRBV24-1|TRBJ1-1
TGTGCCACCAGTGATCGCAGCCAGGACACTGAAGCTTTCTTT
CATSDRSQDTEAFF